This T cell receptor beta chain was recovered during a study of CD8 T cells in ankylosing spondylitis. Study outcomes and limitations: Clones that were linked to disease were CD8+ and were relatively rare in peripheral blood. Disease-linked clones reportedly showed significant enrichment in matched ankylosing spondylitis synovial fluid.

As regards this clonotype: Its antigen is not identified.

CDR3 length equals 14 residues. Losses at the gene ends were 8 bases for V and 10 bases for J; bases not matched to a gene: 13. CDR1 is MNHNS, CDR2 SASEGT, per germline. Each TCR beta library was made by quantitative 5'-RACE that incorporated molecular barcodes. TCRdb re-derived calls from the 5' RACE reads in MiXCR, one entry per CDR3 protein. In the table there are about 160,000 distinct CDR3 sequences, around 20% of which are singletons. The TCR originated in a male donor with ankylosing spondylitis or in good health (not recorded which). Sequencing was performed on blood, either unsorted or a sorted T cell fraction (not recorded which). V usage is TRBV6-1 and J usage is TRBJ2-3, with 9 bases that match TRBD2. CDR3 nucleotides: TGTGCCAGCGGCATTAGCGGGAGAGACCGATCGCAGTATTTT. Residues: CASGISGRDRSQYF.